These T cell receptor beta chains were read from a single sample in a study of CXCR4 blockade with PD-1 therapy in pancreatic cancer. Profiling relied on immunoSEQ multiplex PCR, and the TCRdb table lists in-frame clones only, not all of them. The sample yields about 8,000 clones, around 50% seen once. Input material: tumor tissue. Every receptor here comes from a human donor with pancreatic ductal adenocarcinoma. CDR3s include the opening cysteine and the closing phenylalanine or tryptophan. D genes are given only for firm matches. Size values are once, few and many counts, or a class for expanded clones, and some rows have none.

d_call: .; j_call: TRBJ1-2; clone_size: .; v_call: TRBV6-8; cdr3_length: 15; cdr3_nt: TGTGCCATCAGTGACTCCGGGCAGGGAAACTATGGCTACACCTTC; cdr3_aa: CAISDSGQGNYGYTF
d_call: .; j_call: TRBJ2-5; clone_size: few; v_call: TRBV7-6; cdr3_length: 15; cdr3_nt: TGTGCCAGCAGCTTGGGATCAGGGTTTCAAGAGACCCAGTACTTC; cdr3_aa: CASSLGSGFQETQYF
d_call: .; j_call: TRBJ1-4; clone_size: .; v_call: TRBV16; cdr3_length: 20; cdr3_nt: TGTGCCAGCAGCCAACGAGGGGAAAACGTCGGTGGGTCGGTGGTCGAAAAACTGTTTTTT; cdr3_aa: CASSQRGENVGGSVVEKLFF
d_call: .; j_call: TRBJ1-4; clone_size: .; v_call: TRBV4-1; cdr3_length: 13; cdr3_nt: TGCGCCAGCAGCCTCCTCGAAAGTGAAAAACTGTTTTTT; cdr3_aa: CASSLLESEKLFF
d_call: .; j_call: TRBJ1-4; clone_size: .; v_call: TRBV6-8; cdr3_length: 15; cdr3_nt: TGTGCCAGCAGCCTAAACACCGCAACTAATGAAAAACTGTTTTTT; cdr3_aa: CASSLNTATNEKLFF
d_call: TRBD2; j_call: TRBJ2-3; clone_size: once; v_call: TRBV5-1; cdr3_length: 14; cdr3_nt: TGCGCCAGCAGCCTAGCGGAACCGGGCGATACGCAGTATTTT; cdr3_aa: CASSLAEPGDTQYF
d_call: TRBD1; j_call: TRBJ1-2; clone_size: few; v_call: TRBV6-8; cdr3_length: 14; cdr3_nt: TGTGCCAGCAGGGACGCAGGACAGGTCTATGGCTACACCTTC; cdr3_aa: CASRDAGQVYGYTF
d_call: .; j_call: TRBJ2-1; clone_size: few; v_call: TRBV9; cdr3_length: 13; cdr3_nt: TGTGCCAGCAGCGTAGCGATAGAATCTACGCAGTTCTTC; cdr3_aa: CASSVAIESTQFF
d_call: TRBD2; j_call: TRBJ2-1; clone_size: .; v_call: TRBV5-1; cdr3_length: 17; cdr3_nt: TGCGCCAGCAGCTTGGCGGGGGGGACTAGCGGGAGCAATGAGCAGTTCTTC; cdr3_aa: CASSLAGGTSGSNEQFF
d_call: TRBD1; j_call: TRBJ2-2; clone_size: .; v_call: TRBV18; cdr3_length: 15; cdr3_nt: TGTGCCAGCTCACACGACAGGGAGTTGGCCGGGGAGCTGTTTTTT; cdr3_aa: CASSHDRELAGELFF
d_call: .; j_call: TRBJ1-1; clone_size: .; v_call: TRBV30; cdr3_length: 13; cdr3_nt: TGTGCCTGGACGAAGGGGATAGGGGTTGAAGCTTTCTTT; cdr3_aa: CAWTKGIGVEAFF
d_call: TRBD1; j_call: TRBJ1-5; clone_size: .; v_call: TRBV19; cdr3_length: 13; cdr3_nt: TGTGCCAGTAGTTGGGGACAGGGACAGCCCCAGCATTTT; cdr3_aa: CASSWGQGQPQHF
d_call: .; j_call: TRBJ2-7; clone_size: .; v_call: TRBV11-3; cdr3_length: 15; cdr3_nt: TGTGCCAGCAGCTCCAGATCTGACAACTCCTACGAGCAGTACTTC; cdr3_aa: CASSSRSDNSYEQYF
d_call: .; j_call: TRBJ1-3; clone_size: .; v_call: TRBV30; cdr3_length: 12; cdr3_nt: TGTGCCTGGAAGCACCGAGGAAACACCATATATTTT; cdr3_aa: CAWKHRGNTIYF
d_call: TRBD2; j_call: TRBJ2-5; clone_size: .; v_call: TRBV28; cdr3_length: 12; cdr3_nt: TGTGCCAGCACCTTGGGAGGGGAGACCCAGTACTTC; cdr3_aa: CASTLGGETQYF
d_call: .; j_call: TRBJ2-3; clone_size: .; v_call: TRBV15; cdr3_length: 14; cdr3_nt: TGTGCCACCAGCAGCCGGGGTCGGCCAGATACGCAGTATTTT; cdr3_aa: CATSSRGRPDTQYF
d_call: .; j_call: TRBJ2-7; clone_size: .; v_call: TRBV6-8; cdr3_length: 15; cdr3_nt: TGTGCCAGCAGTTACTCCTCAGCGGGCCCCTACGAGCAGTACTTC; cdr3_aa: CASSYSSAGPYEQYF
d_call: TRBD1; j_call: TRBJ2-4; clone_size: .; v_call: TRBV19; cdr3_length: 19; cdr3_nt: TGTGCCAGTAGCGTCAGCCGGGGAACAGGGGGCGCTTCCAAAAACATTCAGTACTTC; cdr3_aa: CASSVSRGTGGASKNIQYF
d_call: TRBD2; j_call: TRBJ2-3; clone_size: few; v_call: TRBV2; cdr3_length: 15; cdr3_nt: TGTGCCAGCAAACGACTAGCAGGAGGCACAGATACGCAGTATTTT; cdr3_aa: CASKRLAGGTDTQYF
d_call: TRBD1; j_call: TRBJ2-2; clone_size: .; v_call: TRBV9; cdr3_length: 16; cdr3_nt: TGTGCCAGCAGCGAGACAGGGGGCCTTGACACCGGGGAGCTGTTTTTT; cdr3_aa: CASSETGGLDTGELFF
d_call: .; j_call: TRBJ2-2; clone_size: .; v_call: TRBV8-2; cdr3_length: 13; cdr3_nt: TGTGCCAGCCAGACTGGTAGCACCGGGGAGCTGTTTTTT; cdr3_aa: CASQTGSTGELFF
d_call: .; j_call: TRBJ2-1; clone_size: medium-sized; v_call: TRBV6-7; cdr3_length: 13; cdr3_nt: TGTGCCAGCAGTGAAAGGCCCGACGAAGAGCAGTTCTTC; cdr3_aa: CASSERPDEEQFF
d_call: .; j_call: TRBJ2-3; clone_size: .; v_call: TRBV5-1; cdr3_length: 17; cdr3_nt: TGCGCCAGCAGCTTGGCACTAGGGGGGGAAGCCACAGATACGCAGTATTTT; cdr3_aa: CASSLALGGEATDTQYF
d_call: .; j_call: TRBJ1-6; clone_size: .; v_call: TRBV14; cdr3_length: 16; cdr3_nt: TGTGCCAGCAGCCAATCCCCCACAGGGTATAATTCACCCCTCCACTTT; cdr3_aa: CASSQSPTGYNSPLHF